Each of the 2 T cell receptor beta chains below was sequenced from the same sample in a study of blood T cell repertoires in COVID-19. TCRdb keeps only in-frame clones here, not all; method: immunoSEQ multiplex PCR. The sample includes about 310,000 clones, around 86% of them seen just once. What was sequenced was peripheral blood. The receptors stem from a man aged 50 to 59 with active or convalescent COVID-19.

The V gene is TRBV7-9, the J gene TRBJ1-5; D may be TRBD1 (5 bases). The CDR3 sequence is 15 residues long. V was trimmed by 1 base and J by 4 bases, leaving 11 bases between them. CDR1 SEHNR and CDR2 FQNEAQ come from the germline V gene (reference sequence). The CDR3 is CASSLEGNRNQPQHF. For the CDR3, the DNA is TGTGCCAGCAGCTTAGAGGGGAATCGTAATCAGCCCCAGCATTTT.

CDR3 region: CASSPTRGLTEAFF. The CDR3 DNA reads TGTGCCAGCAGCCCCACCAGGGGTCTCACTGAAGCTTTCTTT. The chain carries TRBV14 and TRBJ1-1; perhaps TRBD1 as D (6 bases). V was trimmed by 4 bases and J by 4 bases, leaving 13 bases between them. Germline loops: CDR1 SGHDN, CDR2 FVKESK. This CDR3 spans 14 amino acids.